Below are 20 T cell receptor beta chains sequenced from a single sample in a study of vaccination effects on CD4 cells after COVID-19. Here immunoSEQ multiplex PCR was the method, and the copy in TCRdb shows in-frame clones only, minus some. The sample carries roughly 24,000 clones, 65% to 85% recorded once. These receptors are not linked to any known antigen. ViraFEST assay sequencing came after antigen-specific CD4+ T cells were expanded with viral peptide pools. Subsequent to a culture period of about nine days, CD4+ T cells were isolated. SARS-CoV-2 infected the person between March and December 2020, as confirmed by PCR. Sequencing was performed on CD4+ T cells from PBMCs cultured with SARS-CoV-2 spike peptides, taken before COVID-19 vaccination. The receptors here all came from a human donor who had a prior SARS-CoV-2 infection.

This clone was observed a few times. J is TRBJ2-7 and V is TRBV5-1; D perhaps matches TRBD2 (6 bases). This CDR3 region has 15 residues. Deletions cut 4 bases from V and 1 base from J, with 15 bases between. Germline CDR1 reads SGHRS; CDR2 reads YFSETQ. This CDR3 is CASSVAGTRSYEQYF. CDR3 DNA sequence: TGCGCCAGCAGCGTGGCCGGGACTCGATCCTACGAGCAGTACTTC.

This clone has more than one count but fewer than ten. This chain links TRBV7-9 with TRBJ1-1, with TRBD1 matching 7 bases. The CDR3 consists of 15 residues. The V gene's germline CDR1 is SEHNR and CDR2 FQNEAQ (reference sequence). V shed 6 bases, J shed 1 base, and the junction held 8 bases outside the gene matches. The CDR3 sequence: CASRPREGANTEAFF. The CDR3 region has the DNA TGTGCCAGCAGACCTAGGGAGGGGGCGAACACTGAAGCTTTCTTT.

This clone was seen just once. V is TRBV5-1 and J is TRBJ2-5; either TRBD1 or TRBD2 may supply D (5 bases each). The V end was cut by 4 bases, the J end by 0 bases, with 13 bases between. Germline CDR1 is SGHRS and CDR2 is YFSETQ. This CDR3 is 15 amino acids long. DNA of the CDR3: TGCGCCAGCAGCCTCCTCGGGACGTACCAAGAGACCCAGTACTTC. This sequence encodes CASSLLGTYQETQYF.

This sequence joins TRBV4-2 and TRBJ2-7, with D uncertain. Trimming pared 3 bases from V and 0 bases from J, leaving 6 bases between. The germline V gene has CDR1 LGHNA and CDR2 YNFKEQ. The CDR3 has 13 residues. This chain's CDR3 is CASSQAPSYEQYF. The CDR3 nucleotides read TGTGCCAGCAGCCAGGCCCCCTCCTACGAGCAGTACTTC.

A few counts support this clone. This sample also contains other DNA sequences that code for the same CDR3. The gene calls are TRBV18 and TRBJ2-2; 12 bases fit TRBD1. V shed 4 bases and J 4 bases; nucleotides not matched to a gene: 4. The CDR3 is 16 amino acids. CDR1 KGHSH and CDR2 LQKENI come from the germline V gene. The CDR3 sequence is CASSRPGQGATGELFF. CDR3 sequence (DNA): TGTGCCAGCTCACGCCCGGGACAGGGGGCCACCGGGGAGCTGTTTTTT. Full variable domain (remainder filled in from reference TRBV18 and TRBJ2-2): NAGVMQNPRHLVRRRGQEARLRCSPMKGHSHVYWYRQLPEEGLKFMVYLQKENIIDESGMPKERFSAEFPKEGPSILRIQQVVRGDSAAYFCASSRPGQGATGELFFGEGSRLTVL.

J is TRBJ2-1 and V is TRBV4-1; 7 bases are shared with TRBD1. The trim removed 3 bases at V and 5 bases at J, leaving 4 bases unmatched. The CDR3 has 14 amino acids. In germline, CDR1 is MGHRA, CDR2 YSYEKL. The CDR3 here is CASSHPTGDNEQFF. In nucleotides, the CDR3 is TGCGCCAGCAGCCATCCCACAGGGGACAATGAGCAGTTCTTC.

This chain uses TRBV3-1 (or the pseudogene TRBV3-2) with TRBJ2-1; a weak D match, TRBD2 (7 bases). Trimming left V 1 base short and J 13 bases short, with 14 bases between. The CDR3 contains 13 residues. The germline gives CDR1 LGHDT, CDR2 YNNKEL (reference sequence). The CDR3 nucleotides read TGTGCCAGCAGCCAAGCGACCCGGGGGGCCCAGTTCTTC. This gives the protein CASSQATRGAQFF.

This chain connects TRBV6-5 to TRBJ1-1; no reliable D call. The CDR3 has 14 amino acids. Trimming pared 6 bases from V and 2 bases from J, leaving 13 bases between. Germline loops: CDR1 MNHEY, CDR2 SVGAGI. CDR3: CASSKSMSNTEAFF. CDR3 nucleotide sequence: TGTGCCAGCAGCAAAAGTATGAGTAACACTGAAGCTTTCTTT.

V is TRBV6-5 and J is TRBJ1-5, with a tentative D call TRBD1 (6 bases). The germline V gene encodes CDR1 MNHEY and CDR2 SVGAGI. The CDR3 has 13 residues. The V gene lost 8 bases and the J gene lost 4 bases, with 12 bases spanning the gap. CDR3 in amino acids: CASGGQPNQPQHF. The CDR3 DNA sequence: TGTGCCAGCGGGGGGCAGCCAAATCAGCCCCAGCATTTT.

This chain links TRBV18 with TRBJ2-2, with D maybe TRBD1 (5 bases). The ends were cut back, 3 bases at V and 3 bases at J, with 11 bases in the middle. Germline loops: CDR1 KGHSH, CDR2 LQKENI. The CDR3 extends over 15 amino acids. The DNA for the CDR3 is TGTGCCAGCTCACCGCCCAGGACATACACCGGGGAGCTGTTTTTT. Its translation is CASSPPRTYTGELFF.

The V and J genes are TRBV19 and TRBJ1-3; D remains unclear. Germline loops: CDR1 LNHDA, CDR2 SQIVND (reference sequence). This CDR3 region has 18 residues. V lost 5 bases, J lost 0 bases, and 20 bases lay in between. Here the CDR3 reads CASSVGAGQTYSGNTIYF. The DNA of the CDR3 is TGTGCCAGTAGTGTCGGAGCGGGTCAGACGTACTCTGGAAACACCATATATTTT.

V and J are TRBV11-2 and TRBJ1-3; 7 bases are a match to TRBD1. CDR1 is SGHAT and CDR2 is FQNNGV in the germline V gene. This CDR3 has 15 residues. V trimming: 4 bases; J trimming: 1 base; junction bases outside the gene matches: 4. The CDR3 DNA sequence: TGTGCCAGCAGCTACGCGGGACAGTCTGGAAACACCATATATTTT. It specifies CASSYAGQSGNTIYF.

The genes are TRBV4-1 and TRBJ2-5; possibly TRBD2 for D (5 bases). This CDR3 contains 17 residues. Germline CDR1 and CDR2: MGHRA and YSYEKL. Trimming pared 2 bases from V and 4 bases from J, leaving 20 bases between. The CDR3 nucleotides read TGCGCCAGCAGCCAACGACCTCGTTCCGGGAACGGAGAGACCCAGTACTTC. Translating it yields CASSQRPRSGNGETQYF.

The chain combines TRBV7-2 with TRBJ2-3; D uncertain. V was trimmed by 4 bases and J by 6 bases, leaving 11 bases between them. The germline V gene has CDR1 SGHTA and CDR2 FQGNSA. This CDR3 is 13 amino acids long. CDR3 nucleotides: TGTGCCAGCAGCTCCCAGTCCGGGGATACGCAGTATTTT. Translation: CASSSQSGDTQYF.

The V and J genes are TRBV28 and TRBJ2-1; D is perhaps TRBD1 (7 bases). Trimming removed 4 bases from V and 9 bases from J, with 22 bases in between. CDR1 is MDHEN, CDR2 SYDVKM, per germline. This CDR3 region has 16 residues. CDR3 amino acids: CASSSAGTDPGGEQFF. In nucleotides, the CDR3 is TGTGCCAGCAGTTCGGCGGGAACTGATCCAGGGGGTGAGCAGTTCTTC. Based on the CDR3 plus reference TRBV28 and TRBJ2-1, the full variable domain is DVKVTQSSRYLVKRTGEKVFLECVQDMDHENMFWYRQDPGLGLRLIYFSYDVKMKEKGDIPEGYSVSREKKERFSLILESASTNQTSMYLCASSSAGTDPGGEQFFGPGTRLTVL.

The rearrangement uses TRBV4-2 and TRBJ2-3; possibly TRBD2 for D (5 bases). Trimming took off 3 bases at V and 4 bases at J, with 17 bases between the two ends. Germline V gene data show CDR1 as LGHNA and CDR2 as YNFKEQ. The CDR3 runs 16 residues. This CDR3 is CASSHAGGLRPDTQYF. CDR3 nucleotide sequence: TGTGCCAGCAGCCATGCCGGCGGGTTACGCCCAGATACGCAGTATTTT.

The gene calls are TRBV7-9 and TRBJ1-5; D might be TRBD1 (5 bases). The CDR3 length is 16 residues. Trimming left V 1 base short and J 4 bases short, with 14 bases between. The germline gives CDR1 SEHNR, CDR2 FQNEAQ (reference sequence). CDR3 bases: TGTGCCAGCAGCTTAGGGGTGGGCAGGGTTAATCAGCCCCAGCATTTT. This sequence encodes CASSLGVGRVNQPQHF.

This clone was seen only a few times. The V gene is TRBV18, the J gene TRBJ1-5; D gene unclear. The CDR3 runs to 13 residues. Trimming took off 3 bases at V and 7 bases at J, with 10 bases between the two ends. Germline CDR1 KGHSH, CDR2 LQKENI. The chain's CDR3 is CASSPGDGQPQHF. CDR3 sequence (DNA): TGTGCCAGCTCACCCGGGGATGGCCAGCCCCAGCATTTT.

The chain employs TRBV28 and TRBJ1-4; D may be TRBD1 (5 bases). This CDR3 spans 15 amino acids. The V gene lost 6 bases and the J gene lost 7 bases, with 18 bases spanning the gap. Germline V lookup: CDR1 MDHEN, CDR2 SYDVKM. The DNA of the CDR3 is TGTGCCAGCAGGACGATCGGTGGGGGAGGTGAAAAACTGTTTTTT. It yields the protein CASRTIGGGGEKLFF.

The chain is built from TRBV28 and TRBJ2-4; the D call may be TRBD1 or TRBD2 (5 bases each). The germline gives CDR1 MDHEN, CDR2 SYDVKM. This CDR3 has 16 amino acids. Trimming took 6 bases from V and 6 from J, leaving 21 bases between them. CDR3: CASRGESGPAINIQYF. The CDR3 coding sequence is TGTGCCAGCAGGGGGGAATCCGGGCCAGCGATAAACATTCAGTACTTC.